This T cell receptor (beta chain) emerged from a study of blood T cell repertoires in COVID-19. TCRdb's table, derived via immunoSEQ multiplex PCR, lists solely in-frame clones and lacks some. The sample consists of 60,000 to 90,000 clones, 75% to 90% of them appearing once. Between the trimmed V and J ends, which lost 7 bases and 3 bases, there was a span of 15 bases. CDR1 is SQVTM, CDR2 ANQGSEA, per germline. This CDR3 contains 13 residues. Sequencing was done on a sample of peripheral blood. This chain joins TRBV29-1 and TRBJ1-1; D not resolved. The sequence was collected from a human donor in a cohort sampled during active COVID-19. CDR3 DNA: TGCAGCGGGTGTACCCGTCCGGACACTGAAGCTTTCTTT. This codes for CSGCTRPDTEAFF.